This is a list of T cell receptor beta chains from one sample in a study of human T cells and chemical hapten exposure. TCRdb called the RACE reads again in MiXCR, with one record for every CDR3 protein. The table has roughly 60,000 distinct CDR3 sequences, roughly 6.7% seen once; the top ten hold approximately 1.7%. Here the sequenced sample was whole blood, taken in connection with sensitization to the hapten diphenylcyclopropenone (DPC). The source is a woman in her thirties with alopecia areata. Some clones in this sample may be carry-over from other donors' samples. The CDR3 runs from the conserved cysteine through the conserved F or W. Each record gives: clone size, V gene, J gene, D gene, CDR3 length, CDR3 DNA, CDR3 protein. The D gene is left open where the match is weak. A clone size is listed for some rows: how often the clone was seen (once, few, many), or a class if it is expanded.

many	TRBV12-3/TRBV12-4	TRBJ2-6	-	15	TGTGCCAGCACTTATCCGGGCTCTGGGGCCAACGTCCTGACTTTC	CASTYPGSGANVLTF
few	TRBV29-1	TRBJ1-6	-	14	TGCAGCGTTGCCACCGGGACCTATAATTCACCCCTCCACTTT	CSVATGTYNSPLHF
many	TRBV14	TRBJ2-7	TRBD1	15	TGTGCCACCAAAAAAACCGGGACAGGGGCACACGAGCAGTACTTC	CATKKTGTGAHEQYF
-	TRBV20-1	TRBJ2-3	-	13	TGCAGTGCTTGTAGCTTAGGCACAGATACGCAGTATTTT	CSACSLGTDTQYF
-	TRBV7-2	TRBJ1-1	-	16	TGTGCCAGCAGCTTAAGGGGGGGAGGGGCCGGAACTGAAGCTTTCTTT	CASSLRGGGAGTEAFF
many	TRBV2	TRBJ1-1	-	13	TGTGCCAGCTTCCGACAGTTGAACACTGAAGCTTTCTTT	CASFRQLNTEAFF
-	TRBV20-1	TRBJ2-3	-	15	TGCAGTGCTAGAGGCTCCGGGACTAGCACAGATACGCAGTATTTT	CSARGSGTSTDTQYF
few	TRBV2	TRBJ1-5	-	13	TGTGCCAGCAGTGACGCAAGCAATCAGCCCCAGCATTTT	CASSDASNQPQHF
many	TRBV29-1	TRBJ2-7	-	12	TGCAGCGTTGCGGGGGAGGTCTACGAGCAGTACTTC	CSVAGEVYEQYF
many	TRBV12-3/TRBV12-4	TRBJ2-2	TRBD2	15	TGTGCCAGCGGGCCTACTAGCGGCGAGGCCGGGGAGCTGTTTTTT	CASGPTSGEAGELFF
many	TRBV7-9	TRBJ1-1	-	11	TGTGCCAGCACCTCTCCGACGGAAGCTTTCTTT	CASTSPTEAFF
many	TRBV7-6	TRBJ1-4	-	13	TGTGCCAGCAGCCTCCAGATGATGGGGAAACTGTTTTTT	CASSLQMMGKLFF
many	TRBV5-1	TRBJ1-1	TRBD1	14	TGCGCCAGCAGCTTGGAGGGACAGCACACTGAAGCTTTCTTT	CASSLEGQHTEAFF
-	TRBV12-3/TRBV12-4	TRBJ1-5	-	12	TGTGCCAGCAGCCTGGGGACTCAGCCCCAGCATTTT	CASSLGTQPQHF
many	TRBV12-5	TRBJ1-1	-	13	TGTGCTAGTGGTACAGAAAAAAACACTGAAGCTTTCTTT	CASGTEKNTEAFF
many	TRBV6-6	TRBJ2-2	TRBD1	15	TGTGCCAGCAGGGGGGACAGGAGGAACACCGGGGAGCTGTTTTTT	CASRGDRRNTGELFF
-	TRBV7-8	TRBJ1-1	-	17	TGTGCCAGCAGCTTAGGACCCTCAAGTGCACTGAACACTGAAGCTTTCTTT	CASSLGPSSALNTEAFF
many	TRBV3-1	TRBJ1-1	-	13	TGTGCCAGCAGCCCCACAGAATCTAGAGAAGCTTTCTTT	CASSPTESREAFF
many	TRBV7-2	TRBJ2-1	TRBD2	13	TGTGCCAGCAGGGCCGGGACTAGCGGGGAGCAGTTCTTC	CASRAGTSGEQFF
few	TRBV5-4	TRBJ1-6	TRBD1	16	TGTGCCAGCAGCGCAATCCGGGACAGGGCGGATTCACCCCTCCACTTT	CASSAIRDRADSPLHF
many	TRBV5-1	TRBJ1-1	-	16	TGCGCCAGCAGCTTGGGGTCCGGCAGGTCGAACACTGAAGCTTTCTTT	CASSLGSGRSNTEAFF
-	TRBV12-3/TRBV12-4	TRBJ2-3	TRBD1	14	TGTGCCAGCGGACCGGACAGGCCGCGGGATACGCAGTATTTT	CASGPDRPRDTQYF
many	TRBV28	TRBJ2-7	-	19	TGTGCCAGCAGTCCTATATCCCCACCTGTTGGGTCCCCTTCCTACGAGCAGTACTTC	CASSPISPPVGSPSYEQYF
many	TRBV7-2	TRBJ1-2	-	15	TGTGCCAGCAGCTTATCTTCAGGGCCAAACTATGGCTACACCTTC	CASSLSSGPNYGYTF
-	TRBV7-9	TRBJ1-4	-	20	TGTGCCAGCAGCCTACTTTCCCGCCCGGGACACAGAACAACTAATGAAAAACTGTTTTTT	CASSLLSRPGHRTTNEKLFF
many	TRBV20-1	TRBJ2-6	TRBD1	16	TGCAGTGCTACTGACAGGGCCCCCTCTGGGGCCAACGTCCTGACTTTC	CSATDRAPSGANVLTF
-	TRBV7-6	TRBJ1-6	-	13	TGTGCCAGCAGCTTACAGGCTAATTCACCCCTCCACTTT	CASSLQANSPLHF
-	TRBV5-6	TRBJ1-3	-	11	TGTGCCAGCAGCCGAGGAAACACCATATATTTT	CASSRGNTIYF
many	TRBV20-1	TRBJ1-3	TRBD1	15	TGCAGTGCTAGATCGCCGGGACAGGGGGTAAACACCATATATTTT	CSARSPGQGVNTIYF
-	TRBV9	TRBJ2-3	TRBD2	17	TGTGCCAGCAGCGCAGGATGGACTAGCGATTACACAGATACGCAGTATTTT	CASSAGWTSDYTDTQYF
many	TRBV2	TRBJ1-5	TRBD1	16	TGTGCCAGCACCCCCTCCGGGACAGGGGAGCGTCAGCCCCAGCATTTT	CASTPSGTGERQPQHF
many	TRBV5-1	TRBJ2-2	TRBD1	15	TGCGCCAGCAGCTTGGAAGGGGGCAACACCGGGGAGCTGTTTTTT	CASSLEGGNTGELFF
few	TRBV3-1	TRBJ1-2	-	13	TGTGCCAGCAGCCATGCCGGAATCTCTGGCTACACCTTC	CASSHAGISGYTF
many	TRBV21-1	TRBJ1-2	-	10	TGTGCCAGCAGCGGTTGGGGCTACACCTTC	CASSGWGYTF
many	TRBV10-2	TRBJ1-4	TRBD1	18	TGCGCCAGCAGTGAAGCATTGGGTCAGGGGGCTCGGGGAGAAAAACTGTTTTTT	CASSEALGQGARGEKLFF
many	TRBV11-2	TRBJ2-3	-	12	TGTGCCAGCAGCTTGGGTGTAGATACGCAGTATTTT	CASSLGVDTQYF
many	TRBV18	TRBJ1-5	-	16	TGTGCCAGCTCACCATCGGGGTGGGATAGCAATCAGCCCCAGCATTTT	CASSPSGWDSNQPQHF
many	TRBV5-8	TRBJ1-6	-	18	TGTGCCAGCAGCTTGGAAGACAGGTCGTTCTCCTATAATTCACCCCTCCACTTT	CASSLEDRSFSYNSPLHF
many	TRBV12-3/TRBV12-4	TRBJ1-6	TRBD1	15	TGTGCCAGCAGTTTAAAGGGACAGGGAAAATCACCCCTCCACTTT	CASSLKGQGKSPLHF
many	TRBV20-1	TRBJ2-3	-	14	TGCAGTGCTAGAGCCGGGACTGGCAGAGATACGCAGTATTTT	CSARAGTGRDTQYF
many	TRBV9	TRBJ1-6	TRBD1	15	TGTGCCAGCGGCACAAAGACAGGGGTAGACTCACCCCTCCACTTT	CASGTKTGVDSPLHF
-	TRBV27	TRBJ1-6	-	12	TGTGCCAGCAGTTATAAGGATTCACCCCTCCACTTT	CASSYKDSPLHF
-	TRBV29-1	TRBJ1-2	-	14	TGCAGCGTTGCGTGGGATACCTATAACTATGGCTACACCTTC	CSVAWDTYNYGYTF
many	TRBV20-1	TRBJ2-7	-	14	TGCAGTGCCGTAGACACCGCCACCTTCTACGAGCAGTACTTC	CSAVDTATFYEQYF
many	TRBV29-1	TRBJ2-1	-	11	TGCAGCGTTCGGGGCGACAATGAGCAGTTCTTC	CSVRGDNEQFF
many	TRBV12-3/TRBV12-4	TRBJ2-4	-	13	TGTGCCAGCAGTTTCGGGGGAGAAAACATTCAGTACTTC	CASSFGGENIQYF